Each of the 28 T cell receptor beta chains below was sequenced from the same sample in a study of response to subunit inactivated influenza vaccine. A single record per CDR3 protein comes from TCRdb applying MiXCR to the RT-PCR reads. The sample includes 300,000 to 350,000 distinct CDR3 sequences, roughly 22% of them seen just once. The sample was PBMCs from blood, taken about 20 months after vaccination. These receptors were obtained from a man aged 45 to 75 who received an inactivated influenza vaccine.

J is TRBJ2-1 and V is TRBV20-1, with TRBD2 identical over 7 bases. CDR1 and CDR2 (germline): DFQATT, SNEGSKA (reference sequence). This CDR3 has 15 amino acids. Trimming removed 4 bases from V and 7 bases from J; junction bases left unmatched: 13. CDR3 DNA: TGCAGTGCTAACCCGACGGGGGAGGGAAGGAATGAGCAGTTCTTC. This codes for CSANPTGEGRNEQFF.

The chain joins TRBV7-2 to TRBJ1-3; TRBD1 might be the D (5 bases). The CDR3 runs to 15 residues. Trimming cost V 4 bases and J 0 bases, with 10 bases left between them. Germline CDR1 and CDR2: SGHTA and FQGNSA. CDR3 residues: CASSSGPTSGNTIYF. As DNA, the CDR3 is TGTGCCAGCAGCTCGGGACCGACCTCTGGAAACACCATATATTTT.

V usage is TRBV6-1 and J usage is TRBJ2-1, with 10 bases identical to TRBD2. Germline V gene data show CDR1 as MNHNS and CDR2 as SASEGT. This CDR3 comprises 14 residues. The ends lost 4 bases at V and 5 bases at J; junction bases unmatched: 2. CDR3: CASSGLAGDNEQFF. Here the CDR3 DNA reads TGTGCCAGCAGTGGGCTAGCGGGGGACAATGAGCAGTTCTTC.

This clonotype was found many times. The chain employs TRBV29-1 and TRBJ1-1; D perhaps matches TRBD1 (5 bases). The CDR3 extends over 13 amino acids. Germline V gene lookup returns CDR1 SQVTM and CDR2 ANQGSEA. The ends were cut back, 7 bases at V and 1 base at J, with 13 bases in the middle. CDR3 in amino acids: CSAGAGQNTEAFF. CDR3 coding DNA: TGCAGCGCTGGGGCGGGGCAGAACACTGAAGCTTTCTTT. Combining the CDR3 with reference TRBV29-1 and TRBJ1-1 gives the whole variable domain SAVISQKPSRDICQRGTSLTIQCQVDSQVTMMFWYRQQPGQSLTLIATANQGSEATYESGFVIDKFPISRPNLTFSTLTVSNMSPEDSSIYLCSAGAGQNTEAFFGQGTRLTVV.

This clonotype was counted ten times or more. The rearrangement uses TRBV19 and TRBJ2-1; D not certain. The CDR3 totals 13 residues. The ends were cut back, 3 bases at V and 3 bases at J, with 6 bases in the middle. CDR1 and CDR2 (germline): LNHDA, SQIVND (reference sequence). In DNA, the CDR3 is TGTGCCAGTAGTATTTCAAGCTACAATGAGCAGTTCTTC. It yields the protein CASSISSYNEQFF.

The chain is built from TRBV21-1 and TRBJ2-4; TRBD2 reflects the table's D call only, with no check against the DNA. TRBV21-1 is assigned pseudogene status. CDR3 length equals 20 residues. CDR3 DNA sequence: TGTGCCAGCAGCAAAGTGATTCCCCTAGCGGGAGCCCTAGCCAAAAACATTCAGTACTTC. Translating it yields CASSKVIPLAGALAKNIQYF.

In this sample, this clonotype turned up a few times. The chain carries TRBV24-1 and TRBJ2-1; a weak D match, TRBD1 (5 bases). The germline V gene has CDR1 KGHDR and CDR2 SFDVKD. V was shortened by 9 bases and J by 3 bases, with 14 bases between the two germline ends. CDR3 length: 14 residues. CDR3 coding DNA: TGTGCCACCGCGGACAACCTCAACTACAATGAGCAGTTCTTC. It codes for CATADNLNYNEQFF.

This clonotype occurred many times. The CDR3 here is CASSPSGQGTEAFF. In nucleotides, the CDR3 is TGTGCCAGCTCACCTTCGGGACAAGGCACTGAAGCTTTCTTT. The rearrangement links TRBV18 to TRBJ1-1, with a possible D match to TRBD1 (6 bases). The CDR3 extends over 14 amino acids. Between the trimmed V and J ends, which lost 3 bases and 4 bases, there was a span of 12 bases. Germline V gene data show CDR1 as KGHSH and CDR2 as LQKENI.

This clonotype was seen more than once but under ten times. The V call is TRBV5-1, the J call TRBJ2-5; 13 bases are a match to TRBD2. This CDR3 is built from 15 residues. Germline CDR1 is SGHRS and CDR2 is YFSETQ. V dropped 4 bases and J dropped 3; count of bases not matched to a gene: 3. CDR3 DNA: TGCGCCAGCAGCCAGGGACTAGCGGGGAAAGAGACCCAGTACTTC. It encodes CASSQGLAGKETQYF.

V is TRBV2 and J is TRBJ2-3, with D possibly TRBD1 on 6 matching bases. CDR1 and CDR2 from the germline V gene are SNHLY and FYNNEI. Trimming left V 7 bases short and J 2 bases short, with 13 bases between. There are 14 residues in the CDR3. The CDR3 spells CASTRDTSTDTQYF. The DNA for the CDR3 is TGTGCCAGCACCCGGGACACCTCCACAGATACGCAGTATTTT.

This chain joins TRBV28 and TRBJ2-7, with TRBD1 matching 8 bases. Germline assignment: CDR1 MDHEN and CDR2 SYDVKM. With 3 bases clipped from V and 7 bases from J, the junction kept 5 bases outside the gene matches. The CDR3 is made up of 13 amino acids. The CDR3 DNA sequence: TGTGCCAGCAGTTTGGGACAGGCTCGGGAGCAGTACTTC. This gives the protein CASSLGQAREQYF.

This clonotype occurred a few times. The chain joins TRBV27 to TRBJ2-5; D is undetermined. Trimming took off 1 base at V and 2 bases at J, with 8 bases between the two ends. Germline assignment: CDR1 MNHEY and CDR2 SMNVEV (reference sequence). The CDR3 runs 14 residues. The CDR3 here is CASSLFSGQETQYF. The DNA of the CDR3 is TGTGCCAGCAGTTTATTTAGTGGGCAAGAGACCCAGTACTTC.

This clonotype was observed many times. The rearrangement uses TRBV10-3 and TRBJ1-3; 7 bases align to TRBD1. Germline V CDR1 and CDR2: ENHRY, SYGVKD. V shed 3 bases, J shed 5 bases, and the junction held 10 bases outside the gene matches. The CDR3 covers 16 residues. CDR3 protein: CAISDAPQGMRNTIYF. The CDR3 coding sequence is TGTGCCATCAGTGATGCCCCACAGGGGATGAGAAACACCATATATTTT.

The chain couples TRBV7-2 to TRBJ2-7, with D tentatively TRBD2 (6 bases). CDR1 is SGHTA and CDR2 is FQGNSA in the germline V gene. The V gene lost 2 bases and the J gene lost 3 bases, with 8 bases spanning the gap. The CDR3 runs to 13 residues. Here the CDR3 DNA reads TGTGCCAGCAGCTTAAGAGCGGGCTACGAGCAGTACTTC. It encodes CASSLRAGYEQYF.

In this sample, this clonotype turned up a few times. This sequence joins TRBV7-2 and TRBJ1-3; TRBD1 might be the D (6 bases). Trimming pared 5 bases from V and 6 bases from J, leaving 14 bases between. The CDR3 contains 14 residues. CDR1 SGHTA and CDR2 FQGNSA come from the germline V gene. The CDR3 loop reads CASSLDRWSNTIYF. CDR3 sequence (DNA): TGTGCCAGCAGCCTGGACAGATGGTCAAACACCATATATTTT.

This clonotype was observed a few times. The chain has TRBV6-2 or TRBV6-3 and TRBJ1-2; possibly TRBD1 for D (6 bases). The CDR3 totals 14 residues. Germline V gene lookup returns CDR1 MNHEY and CDR2 SVGEGT. With 6 bases removed from V and 1 base from J, the gap between germline ends came to 12 bases. In DNA form, the CDR3 reads TGTGCCAGCAGCAAAGGACAGTTTAACTATGGCTACACCTTC. It yields the protein CASSKGQFNYGYTF.

As for this clonotype: The CDR3 ends on some other residue instead of the conserved phenylalanine or tryptophan, so this is likely a read error. Because the CDR3's place on the DNA is in doubt, the DNA is left out and the CDR3 is given as listed by TCRdb. V gene TRBV7-9 combines with J gene TRBJ1-4. Germline CDR1 is SEHNR and CDR2 is FQNEAQ (reference sequence). A total of 11 residues make up the CDR3, ends included. CDR3 sequence reads: CASSFGPIYSV.

V and J are TRBV28 and TRBJ1-5; D is unresolved. V shed 6 bases and J shed 7 bases, with 13 bases lying between them. Germline lookup yields CDR1 MDHEN and CDR2 SYDVKM. This CDR3 region has 13 residues. CDR3: CASRPQPGQPQHF. The CDR3 nucleotides are TGTGCCAGCAGGCCTCAGCCGGGGCAGCCCCAGCATTTT.

The chain employs TRBV20-1 and TRBJ1-5; D unclear. V was trimmed by 4 bases and J by 6 bases, leaving 13 bases between them. The length of the CDR3 is 13 residues. CDR1 and CDR2 from the germline V gene are DFQATT and SNEGSKA (reference sequence). The CDR3 sequence is CSAIVGFGQPQHF. In nucleotides, the CDR3 is TGCAGTGCTATAGTTGGGTTCGGTCAGCCCCAGCATTTT.

The chain couples TRBV6-2 or TRBV6-3 to TRBJ2-5; possible D gene TRBD2, 6 bases. The CDR3 loop spans 16 amino acids. The germline CDR1 and CDR2 sequences are MNHEY and SVGEGT. V shed 8 bases and J shed 5 bases, with 24 bases lying between them. CDR3: CASRSWDSSGVETQYF. CDR3 sequence (DNA): TGTGCCAGCCGAAGCTGGGACTCCTCGGGGGTGGAGACCCAGTACTTC.

There are a few counts of this clonotype. The gene calls are TRBV18 and TRBJ1-1, with no clear D. Per the germline V gene, CDR1 is KGHSH and CDR2 is LQKENI. Trimming took off 1 base at V and 4 bases at J, with 10 bases between the two ends. The CDR3 contains 14 residues. The CDR3 region is CASSPQGRVTEAFF. The CDR3 coding sequence is TGTGCCAGCTCACCACAGGGAAGGGTCACTGAAGCTTTCTTT.

V is TRBV20-1 and J is TRBJ1-5, with a weak D call TRBD1 (6 bases). The ends were cut back, 6 bases at V and 3 bases at J, with 12 bases in the middle. Germline lookup yields CDR1 DFQATT and CDR2 SNEGSKA (reference sequence). The CDR3 is made up of 13 amino acids. This CDR3 reads CSAVRDTNQPQHF. The CDR3 coding sequence is TGCAGTGCGGTCCGGGACACCAATCAGCCCCAGCATTTT.

The chain links TRBV2 to TRBJ1-2, with TRBD1 as a possible D gene (6 bases). V was pared by 3 bases and J by 5 bases, with 13 bases between. Germline V gene data show CDR1 as SNHLY and CDR2 as FYNNEI. The CDR3 totals 14 residues. The CDR3 DNA reads as TGTGCCAGCAGTGAGGGGGCGGTCCATTATGGCTACACCTTC. This sequence encodes CASSEGAVHYGYTF.

At least ten counts were recorded for this clonotype. This sequence joins TRBV20-1 and TRBJ1-6; D is possibly TRBD1 (5 bases). CDR1 is DFQATT and CDR2 is SNEGSKA in the germline V gene (reference sequence). The CDR3 is made up of 15 amino acids. V lost 0 bases and J lost 13, with 19 bases in between. CDR3 sequence: CSARDVRGRGKPLHF. CDR3 nucleotide sequence: TGCAGTGCTAGAGATGTGAGGGGCCGGGGAAAGCCCCTCCACTTT.

This clonotype has a handful of counts. The chain recombines TRBV7-9 with TRBJ2-7; the match to TRBD2 covers 11 bases. The CDR3 is made up of 15 amino acids. From germline, CDR1 is SEHNR and CDR2 FQNEAQ (reference sequence). V gave up 5 bases and J gave up 5 bases; unmatched junction bases: 8. The CDR3 sequence is CASSPRTSGRHEQYF. The CDR3 nucleotides are TGTGCCAGCAGCCCGAGGACTAGCGGGCGCCACGAGCAGTACTTC.

In its sample, this clonotype was seen a few times. The chain is built from TRBV4-1 and TRBJ2-1; D unresolved. Germline V gene data show CDR1 as MGHRA and CDR2 as YSYEKL. There are 14 residues in the CDR3. V dropped 4 bases and J dropped 1 base, with 8 bases sitting between them. The CDR3 here is CASSPSESYNEQFF. CDR3 sequence (DNA): TGCGCCAGCAGCCCTTCAGAATCCTACAATGAGCAGTTCTTC.

This clonotype appeared a few times. The chain recombines TRBV4-3 with TRBJ2-1, with TRBD2 matching 9 bases. This CDR3 comprises 17 residues. In germline, CDR1 is LGHNA, CDR2 YSLEER. Trimming cost V 3 bases and J 5 bases; bases outside gene matches: 11. The CDR3 DNA is TGCGCCAGCAGCCAGGCAGACCTAGCGGGAAGCCACAATGAGCAGTTCTTC. Translated, it gives CASSQADLAGSHNEQFF.

The rearrangement joins TRBV12-3 or TRBV12-4 to TRBJ1-3; perhaps TRBD1 as D (5 bases). CDR3 length equals 15 residues. Trimming left V 5 bases short and J 0 bases short, with 11 bases between. The DNA for the CDR3 is TGTGCCAGCAGTCCGGGACCGGCCTCTGGAAACACCATATATTTT. This translates into CASSPGPASGNTIYF.